Following are 8 T cell receptor beta chains from one sample sequenced in a study of blood T cell repertoires in COVID-19 (dated by TCRdb to 2020 to 2021). Library preparation employed the immunoSEQ multiplex PCR assay. The table was pulled from immuneACCESS by TCRdb, which kept in-frame rearrangements only. Such tables lose some clones; where checked, under half of the loss comes from unresolved V genes, and the rest has no known cause. The sample table holds a few hundred thousand clones, of which around 86% were seen once. The ten largest clones capture approximately 1.8% of the sample. Sequenced input: peripheral blood. Receptors originate from a young man who had recovered from COVID-19.

The V gene is TRBV7-6, the J gene TRBJ1-4; 12 nucleotides match TRBD1. The germline CDR1 and CDR2 sequences are SGHVS and FNYEAQ. V lost 4 bases, J lost 1 base, and 4 bases stayed unmatched. This CDR3 comprises 17 residues. Written as DNA, the CDR3 is TGTGCCAGCAGCTCCCGGGACAGGGGGCTAACTAATGAAAAACTGTTTTTT. This encodes CASSSRDRGLTNEKLFF.

J is TRBJ2-1 and V is TRBV11-2, with 7 bases that match TRBD1. Trimming removed 5 bases from V and 8 bases from J; junction bases left unmatched: 15. Germline V lookup: CDR1 SGHAT, CDR2 FQNNGV. The CDR3 has 16 amino acids. CDR3 sequence reads: CASSHRIGGPHHEQFF. As DNA, the CDR3 is TGTGCCAGCAGCCACCGTATAGGGGGCCCCCACCATGAGCAGTTCTTC.

The V gene is TRBV5-4, the J gene TRBJ1-2; TRBD1 agrees at 9 bases. The CDR3 is 18 amino acids. CDR1 SGHNT and CDR2 YYREEE come from the germline V gene (reference sequence). V was pared by 3 bases and J by 4 bases, with 16 bases of the junction left unmatched. CDR3 amino acids: CASSSGGATGGSSYGYTF. DNA of the CDR3: TGTGCCAGCAGCTCTGGGGGGGCCACAGGGGGCTCAAGCTATGGCTACACCTTC. Combining the CDR3 with reference TRBV5-4 and TRBJ1-2 gives the whole variable domain ETGVTQSPTHLIKTRGQQVTLRCSSQSGHNTVSWYQQALGQGPQFIFQYYREEENGRGNFPPRFSGLQFPNYSSELNVNALELDDSALYLCASSSGGATGGSSYGYTFGSGTRLTVV.

This chain links TRBV18 with TRBJ2-2, with TRBD1 identical over 7 bases. The CDR3 spans 15 residues. Unmatched junction bases numbered 6, after V lost 8 bases and J lost 0 bases. From germline, CDR1 is KGHSH and CDR2 LQKENI. The CDR3 DNA sequence: TGTGCCAGCCCTGGACAGGAAGCGAACACCGGGGAGCTGTTTTTT. It codes for CASPGQEANTGELFF. The whole variable domain, filled in from reference TRBV18 and TRBJ2-2, reads NAGVMQNPRHLVRRRGQEARLRCSPMKGHSHVYWYRQLPEEGLKFMVYLQKENIIDESGMPKERFSAEFPKEGPSILRIQQVVRGDSAAYFCASPGQEANTGELFFGEGSRLTVL.

V usage is TRBV27 and J usage is TRBJ1-2, with TRBD1 matching 7 bases. V lost 6 bases and J lost 1; bases outside the gene matches: 17. CDR1 and CDR2 from the germline V gene are MNHEY and SMNVEV (reference sequence). CDR3 length: 18 amino acids. CDR3 sequence: CASRKLTGKGLGNYGYTF. The DNA for the CDR3 is TGTGCCAGCAGAAAACTGACAGGGAAGGGGTTGGGTAACTATGGCTACACCTTC.

The chain couples TRBV29-1 to TRBJ2-1, with D unresolved. V was pared by 7 bases and J by 0 bases, with 19 bases between. The CDR3 length is 16 residues. Germline CDR1 SQVTM, CDR2 ANQGSEA. DNA of the CDR3: TGCAGCGGCAGTGTTCGAGCGTTTAGCTCCTACAATGAGCAGTTCTTC. Translating it yields CSGSVRAFSSYNEQFF.

This clone appeared once. The chain joins TRBV28 to TRBJ1-5; 8 bases align to TRBD1. J was trimmed by 7 bases and V by 7 bases; bases with no gene match: 15. Per germline, CDR1 MDHEN and CDR2 SYDVKM. CDR3 length: 16 amino acids. The CDR3 reads CASTTGTGGAQQPQHF. CDR3 nucleotides: TGTGCCAGCACTACTGGGACAGGTGGGGCCCAACAGCCCCAGCATTTT.

Details on this clone: The sample carries other DNA sequences with the same CDR3. The chain recombines TRBV5-1 with TRBJ2-7, with TRBD1 matching over 7 bases. Germline CDR1 is SGHRS and CDR2 is YFSETQ. The CDR3 loop spans 14 amino acids. Germline trimming cut 1 base from V and 1 base from J; bases unmatched to any gene: 2. The CDR3 sequence is CASSLSGGSYEQYF. The CDR3 coding sequence is TGCGCCAGCAGCTTGTCAGGGGGTTCCTACGAGCAGTACTTC.